These 25 T cell receptor beta chains were sequenced from one sample in a study of T cell repertoires in cytomegalovirus infection. No antigen has been identified for these receptors. One entry per CDR3 protein results from TCRdb running MiXCR on the reads. The data show roughly 80,000 distinct CDR3 sequences, with more than 20% seen just once and about half held by the top ten. This sample comprised CD8+ T cells from cultured PBMCs, obtained from culture after CMV antigen stimulation. Every receptor here comes from a human donor in good health (CMV status not recorded). Some clones in this sample may be carry-over from other donors' samples.

This clonotype was detected only a few times. The chain combines TRBV28 with TRBJ2-1, with TRBD1 matching over 9 bases. The CDR3 consists of 15 residues. The V gene end was trimmed by 5 bases and the J gene end by 5 bases; junction bases not matched to a gene: 7. Germline CDR1 reads MDHEN; CDR2 reads SYDVKM. The CDR3 is CASSRTGVRNNEQFF. The CDR3 DNA sequence: TGTGCCAGCAGTCGGACAGGGGTCAGGAACAATGAGCAGTTCTTC.

This clonotype was counted a few times. This chain joins TRBV7-9 and TRBJ1-3; no clear D. The CDR3 covers 15 residues. Germline assignment: CDR1 SEHNR and CDR2 FQNEAQ (reference sequence). V was trimmed by 1 base and J by 2 bases, leaving 9 bases between them. CDR3 DNA: TGTGCCAGCAGCTTAGAAGTCCCCGCTGGAAACACCATATATTTT. Amino acids: CASSLEVPAGNTIYF.

This clonotype was seen many times. The chain joins TRBV7-2 to TRBJ2-7, with D unresolved. Looked up from germline, CDR1 is SGHTA and CDR2 is FQGNSA. Trimming took off 5 bases at V and 2 bases at J, with 10 bases between the two ends. CDR3 length: 13 amino acids. The CDR3 protein is CASSPWNTYEQYF. DNA of the CDR3: TGTGCCAGCAGCCCTTGGAATACCTACGAGCAGTACTTC.

The chain uses TRBV4-3 and TRBJ1-1; 8 bases align to TRBD1. This CDR3 region has 16 residues. J was trimmed by 5 bases and V by 3 bases; bases with no gene match: 11. Germline CDR1 LGHNA, CDR2 YSLEER. In nucleotides, the CDR3 is TGCGCCAGCAGCCAGGAACACGGACAGGGAAGAACTGAAGCTTTCTTT. This sequence encodes CASSQEHGQGRTEAFF.

Turning to this clonotype: Compared with germline, one end of the junction differs, possibly owing to a read error. V is TRBV7-9 and J is TRBJ2-5, with 8 bases that match TRBD2. Germline CDR1 SEHNR, CDR2 FQNEAQ (reference sequence). The CDR3 totals 15 residues. Here the CDR3 DNA reads TGTGCCAGCAGCCAGGGACTAGGGACTCAAGAGAACCAGTACTTC. Translated, it gives CASSQGLGTQENQYF.

There are many counts of this clonotype. The rearrangement links TRBV4-1 to TRBJ1-2; TRBD1 agrees at 9 bases. With V trimmed by 0 bases and J by 4 bases, 3 bases remained unmatched. Germline lookup yields CDR1 MGHRA and CDR2 YSYEKL. The CDR3 sequence is 15 residues long. The CDR3 reads CASSQEDRGVYGYTF. The DNA for the CDR3 is TGCGCCAGCAGCCAAGAGGACAGGGGCGTCTATGGCTACACCTTC.

The gene calls are TRBV28 and TRBJ2-7; D may be TRBD1 (5 bases). The CDR3 extends over 13 amino acids. Trimming removed 3 bases at V and 3 bases at J, with 9 bases between. Germline V gene lookup returns CDR1 MDHEN and CDR2 SYDVKM. CDR3 DNA sequence: TGTGCCAGCAGTTTTCGACAGAACTACGAGCAGTACTTC. This codes for CASSFRQNYEQYF.

The chain employs TRBV5-4 and TRBJ1-2; D remains ambiguous. Germline lookup yields CDR1 SGHNT and CDR2 YYREEE (reference sequence). Trimming shortened V by 0 bases and J by 3 bases, and 12 bases separated the two germline ends. The CDR3 runs 15 residues. CDR3 loop: CASSLVVGRDYGYTF. The CDR3 region has the DNA TGTGCCAGCAGCTTGGTTGTGGGGAGGGACTATGGCTACACCTTC.

The gene calls are TRBV25-1 and TRBJ1-2, with 7 nucleotides matching TRBD1. J lost 2 bases, V lost 8 bases, and 14 bases had no gene match. The CDR3 sequence is 16 residues long. Germline V gives CDR1 MGHDK, CDR2 SYGVNS. The CDR3 loop is CASGGNRGGVNYGYTF. CDR3 sequence (DNA): TGTGCCAGCGGAGGGAACAGAGGGGGCGTAAACTATGGCTACACCTTC.

The gene calls are TRBV7-6 and TRBJ1-3, with D hard to call. Per germline, CDR1 SGHVS and CDR2 FNYEAQ. V lost 2 bases, J lost 0 bases, and 17 bases lay in between. The CDR3 is 18 residues long. The CDR3 DNA sequence: TGTGCCAGCAGCTTAAACCAGAGAGACTTAACCTCTGGAAACACCATATATTTT. It encodes CASSLNQRDLTSGNTIYF. The variable domain in full, with the rest retrieved from reference TRBV7-6 and TRBJ1-3, is GAGVSQSPRYKVTKRGQDVALRCDPISGHVSLYWYRQALGQGPEFLTYFNYEAQQDKSGLPNDRFSAERPEGSISTLTIQRTEQRDSAMYRCASSLNQRDLTSGNTIYFGEGSWLTVV.

The rearrangement joins TRBV6-1 to TRBJ2-1; a possible D gene is TRBD1 (5 bases). Trimming removed 9 bases from V and 9 bases from J, with 9 bases in between. This CDR3 spans 10 amino acids. Looked up from germline, CDR1 is MNHNS and CDR2 is SASEGT. The CDR3 reads CASQGTEQFF. The CDR3 DNA sequence: TGTGCCAGTCAGGGTACTGAGCAGTTCTTC.

This clonotype was observed a handful of times. The J gene is TRBJ2-1, the V gene TRBV12-5; D unresolved. CDR1 and CDR2 (germline): LGHNT, FRNRAP. The CDR3 sequence is 14 residues long. Deletions cut 4 bases from V and 6 bases from J, with 13 bases between. The CDR3 DNA follows: TGTGCTAGTGGTTCCCCCAGGTCGAGCAATGAGCAGTTCTTC. Protein sequence: CASGSPRSSNEQFF. The variable domain in full, completed from reference TRBV12-5 and TRBJ2-1, reads DARVTQTPRHKVTEMGQEVTMRCQPILGHNTVFWYRQTMMQGLELLAYFRNRAPLDDSGMPKDRFSAEMPDATLATLKIQPSEPRDSAVYFCASGSPRSSNEQFFGPGTRLTVL.

The sample holds a few counts of this clonotype. The genes are TRBV5-6 and TRBJ1-6, with D unclear. There are 14 residues in the CDR3. Germline V gene lookup returns CDR1 SGHDT and CDR2 YYEEEE. The germline V and J ends were trimmed by 6 bases and 2 bases, with 9 bases remaining between them. The CDR3 DNA is TGTGCCAGCACCCAAGGGACCTATAATTCACCCCTCCACTTT. Translated: CASTQGTYNSPLHF.

This chain uses TRBV2 with TRBJ1-5; TRBD1 matches at 8 bases. V lost 7 bases and J lost 3; bases outside the gene matches: 5. Germline CDR1 SNHLY, CDR2 FYNNEI. The CDR3 consists of 14 residues. The CDR3 spells CASKETGDNQPQHF. The CDR3 DNA reads TGTGCCAGCAAGGAGACAGGGGACAATCAGCCCCAGCATTTT.

The chain couples TRBV5-4 to TRBJ2-1, with TRBD1 matching over 7 bases. CDR1 is SGHNT and CDR2 is YYREEE in the germline V gene (reference sequence). The trim removed 0 bases at V and 0 bases at J, leaving 3 bases unmatched. CDR3 length: 16 residues. CDR3 nucleotide sequence: TGTGCCAGCAGCTTGGCAGGGGGAATCTCCTACAATGAGCAGTTCTTC. Protein sequence: CASSLAGGISYNEQFF.

This rearrangement joins TRBV20-1 to TRBJ1-3; D possibly corresponds to TRBD1 (6 bases). Germline CDR1 DFQATT, CDR2 SNEGSKA (reference sequence). The ends were cut back, 6 bases at V and 1 base at J, with 13 bases in the middle. CDR3 length: 14 residues. The CDR3 sequence: CSAEAGVSGNTIYF. The CDR3, as DNA: TGCAGTGCCGAGGCAGGGGTGTCTGGAAACACCATATATTTT.

This clonotype appeared a single time. J is TRBJ2-3 and V is TRBV19; D not certain. Trimming stripped 3 bases from V and 0 bases from J, with 10 bases between. The CDR3 consists of 15 residues. Per germline, CDR1 LNHDA and CDR2 SQIVND (reference sequence). The CDR3 nucleotides are TGTGCCAGTAGTATTCCCGCAGATAGCACAGATACGCAGTATTTT. It codes for CASSIPADSTDTQYF.

V and J are TRBV19 and TRBJ2-5; D remains unclear. Looked up from germline, CDR1 is LNHDA and CDR2 is SQIVND (reference sequence). This CDR3 has 14 residues. Trimming took 3 bases from V and 5 from J, leaving 13 bases between them. CDR3 sequence (DNA): TGTGCCAGTAGTATCGGAAACGCAATGGAGACCCAGTACTTC. Amino acids: CASSIGNAMETQYF.

Note on this clonotype: A much bigger clone sits one base away, suggesting this may be a read error. This chain joins TRBV6-2 or TRBV6-3 and TRBJ1-2; D may be TRBD1 (5 bases). CDR1 and CDR2 (germline): MNHEY, SVGEGT. This CDR3 spans 16 amino acids. Trimming cost V 5 bases and J 6 bases, with 22 bases left between them. The CDR3 reads CASSDGPDKGLHGYTF. CDR3 bases: TGTGCCAGCAGTGATGGCCCGGACAAGGGGCTTCATGGCTACACCTTC.

In this sample, this clonotype turned up a few times. The chain recombines TRBV28 with TRBJ2-4; 7 bases match TRBD2. The CDR3 totals 14 residues. The J segment lost 3 bases and the V segment lost 6 bases, leaving 5 bases of the junction unmatched. Germline values: CDR1 MDHEN, CDR2 SYDVKM. The DNA for the CDR3 is TGTGCCAGCAGGGGGGAGGGGAACAAAAACATTCAGTACTTC. Its protein product is CASRGEGNKNIQYF.

CDR3 protein: CASSSLTGTSGNTIYF. In nucleotides, the CDR3 is TGTGCCAGCAGTTCCTTAACCGGGACATCTGGAAACACCATATATTTT. This chain joins TRBV12-3 or TRBV12-4 and TRBJ1-3, with D maybe TRBD1 (6 bases). The V and J ends lost 4 bases and 1 base respectively, with 14 bases between them. The CDR3 sequence is 16 residues long.

Of note for this clonotype: The final CDR3 position lacks the conserved phenylalanine or tryptophan, pointing to a likely read error. The J gene is TRBJ2-1, the V gene TRBV7-4; 9 nucleotides match TRBD2. The CDR3 contains 15 residues. The V gene end was trimmed by 6 bases and the J gene end by 7 bases; junction bases not matched to a gene: 10. CDR1 and CDR2 (germline): SGHVT, SQSDAQ. The CDR3 region is CASSQPGLAVNEQFS. The CDR3 DNA reads as TGTGCCAGCAGTCAACCGGGACTAGCTGTGAATGAGCAGTTCTCC.

This clonotype was seen more than once but under ten times. The chain recombines TRBV28 with TRBJ1-1; D gene uncertain. The CDR3 totals 14 residues. Germline V CDR1 and CDR2: MDHEN, SYDVKM. Trimming took off 1 base at V and 4 bases at J, with 10 bases between the two ends. The CDR3 DNA sequence: TGTGCCAGCAGTTTATCAAGCCGGGGCACTGAAGCTTTCTTT. Protein sequence: CASSLSSRGTEAFF. Combining the CDR3 with reference TRBV28 and TRBJ1-1 gives the whole variable domain DVKVTQSSRYLVKRTGEKVFLECVQDMDHENMFWYRQDPGLGLRLIYFSYDVKMKEKGDIPEGYSVSREKKERFSLILESASTNQTSMYLCASSLSSRGTEAFFGQGTRLTVV.

This clonotype was seen many times. The chain joins TRBV10-3 to TRBJ1-6; D is ambiguous. V was pared by 3 bases and J by 7 bases, with 13 bases between. The germline CDR1 and CDR2 sequences are ENHRY and SYGVKD. The CDR3 consists of 15 residues. As DNA, the CDR3 is TGTGCCATCAGTGAAGTCAGTCCAGAGAATTCACCCCTCCACTTT. It yields the protein CAISEVSPENSPLHF.

There are a few counts of this clonotype. The chain has TRBV6-6 and TRBJ2-7; the D gene could be TRBD1 or TRBD2 (7 bases each). V was shortened by 10 bases and J by 0 bases, with 13 bases between the two germline ends. The CDR3 is 13 amino acids. From germline, CDR1 is MNHNY and CDR2 SVGAGI (reference sequence). The CDR3 reads CATQGGSSYEQYF. DNA of the CDR3: TGTGCCACCCAGGGGGGGTCCTCCTACGAGCAGTACTTC.